The 32 T cell receptor beta chains given below trace back to one sample, sequenced in a study of beta chain features in type 1 diabetes. Whole-study results and caveats: Patients with Type 1 diabetes showed moderately but significantly shorter TCRB CDR3s in all four CD4+ subsets.

Sequenced material consisted of expressed TCRB transcripts (all of the isolated RNA was reverse transcribed). Measured with immunoSEQ multiplex PCR; TCRdb has only the in-frame clones, and not every one. The table has 680,000 or so clones, around an eighth seen once. No antigen has been assigned to these receptors. Sequenced: naive CD4+ T cells from blood. Receptors were obtained from a man aged 18 to 30 with type 1 diabetes.

The V gene is TRBV19, the J gene TRBJ2-5; D gene uncertain. Trimming removed 6 bases at V and 5 bases at J, with 13 bases between. Germline-derived CDR1 and CDR2 are LNHDA and SQIVND (reference sequence). The CDR3 is 13 residues long. CDR3 in DNA: TGTGCCAGTAGAGGATCCTGGATCGAGACCCAGTACTTC. Protein product: CASRGSWIETQYF.

Remarks on this clone: Within the sample, other DNA sequences also encode this same CDR3. V gene TRBV5-1 combines with J gene TRBJ1-2, with a possible D match to TRBD1 (5 bases). Germline V CDR1 and CDR2: SGHRS, YFSETQ. CDR3 length: 12 residues. The ends were cut back, 2 bases at V and 6 bases at J, with 8 bases in the middle. The CDR3: CASSLGGDGYTF. Here the CDR3 DNA reads TGCGCCAGCAGCTTAGGAGGGGATGGCTACACCTTC.

This clone showed up just a few times. The rearrangement uses TRBV7-9 and TRBJ2-7; D is unclear. CDR1 SEHNR and CDR2 FQNEAQ come from the germline V gene (reference sequence). Between the trimmed V and J ends, which lost 6 bases and 6 bases, there was a span of 9 bases. CDR3 length: 11 amino acids. CDR3 region: CASRTAGEQYF. The CDR3 nucleotides read TGTGCCAGCAGGACCGCCGGCGAGCAGTACTTC. Based on the CDR3 plus reference TRBV7-9 and TRBJ2-7, the full variable domain is DTGVSQNPRHKITKRGQNVTFRCDPISEHNRLYWYRQTLGQGPEFLTYFQNEAQLEKSRLLSDRFSAERPKGSFSTLEIQRTEQGDSAMYLCASRTAGEQYFGPGTRLTVT.

CDR3 DNA: TGTGCCAGCAAAAGGGACTCTAACACTGAAGCTTTCTTT. As protein: CASKRDSNTEAFF. V is TRBV2 and J is TRBJ1-1; TRBD1 is a possible D gene (5 bases). The V gene's germline CDR1 is SNHLY and CDR2 FYNNEI. V was cut by 7 bases and J by 2 bases, with 11 bases left in between. This CDR3 contains 13 residues. Based on the CDR3 plus reference TRBV2 and TRBJ1-1, the full variable domain is EPEVTQTPSHQVTQMGQEVILRCVPISNHLYFYWYRQILGQKVEFLVSFYNNEISEKSEIFDDQFSVERPDGSNFTLKIRSTKLEDSAMYFCASKRDSNTEAFFGQGTRLTVV.

The chain recombines TRBV5-1 with TRBJ2-3; D is unclear. The CDR3 runs 16 residues. Trimming pared 2 bases from V and 5 bases from J, leaving 18 bases between. The germline gives CDR1 SGHRS, CDR2 YFSETQ. This CDR3 is CASSFSTLPPGDTQYF. The DNA of the CDR3 is TGCGCCAGCAGCTTTTCCACTTTACCCCCCGGAGATACGCAGTATTTT. The full variable domain, completed using reference TRBV5-1 and TRBJ2-3, is KAGVTQTPRYLIKTRGQQVTLSCSPISGHRSVSWYQQTPGQGLQFLFEYFSETQRNKGNFPGRFSGRQFSNSRSEMNVSTLELGDSALYLCASSFSTLPPGDTQYFGPGTRLTVL.

This CDR3 reads CASSSNMNTEAFF. Written as DNA, the CDR3 is TGTGCCAGCAGCTCAAATATGAACACTGAAGCTTTCTTT. The chain carries TRBV7-3 and TRBJ1-1, with D unresolved. This CDR3 has 13 residues. With 4 bases removed from V and 0 bases from J, the gap between germline ends came to 6 bases. In germline, CDR1 is SGHTA, CDR2 FQGTGA.

The chain couples TRBV18 to TRBJ1-5; 8 bases match TRBD1. Losses at the gene ends were 2 bases for V and 2 bases for J; bases not matched to a gene: 11. This CDR3 contains 18 residues. Germline V CDR1 and CDR2: KGHSH, LQKENI. CDR3 in amino acids: CASSPFGTGPVGNQPQHF. CDR3 sequence (DNA): TGTGCCAGCTCACCATTCGGGACAGGACCGGTGGGCAATCAGCCCCAGCATTTT.

V is TRBV19 and J is TRBJ2-3; a possible D gene is TRBD2 (5 bases). The length of the CDR3 is 15 residues. Germline V gene sequence: CDR1 LNHDA, CDR2 SQIVND (reference sequence). V gave up 6 bases and J gave up 2 bases, with 15 bases separating them. The CDR3 here is CASSRLAYITDTQYF. DNA of the CDR3: TGTGCCAGTAGCCGGCTAGCTTACATCACAGATACGCAGTATTTT.

This clone was counted between two and nine times. The rearrangement links TRBV5-6 to TRBJ2-5; D unclear. V dropped 5 bases and J dropped 5 bases, with 7 bases sitting between them. CDR3 size: 11 residues. From germline, CDR1 is SGHDT and CDR2 YYEEEE. CDR3: CASSRTETQYF. Here the CDR3 DNA reads TGTGCCAGCAGTCGAACGGAGACCCAGTACTTC.

The gene calls are TRBV5-1 and TRBJ2-7; TRBD1 agrees at 7 bases. The CDR3 runs to 14 residues. Germline CDR1 reads SGHRS; CDR2 reads YFSETQ. V trimming: 4 bases; J trimming: 2 bases; junction bases outside the gene matches: 6. CDR3 in DNA: TGCGCCAGCAGCCCTCGGACAGGCCCCTACGAGCAGTACTTC. This codes for CASSPRTGPYEQYF.

In this sample, this clone turned up a few times. The chain combines TRBV5-1 with TRBJ2-1, with D perhaps matching TRBD1 (6 bases). The CDR3 covers 15 residues. Germline V lookup: CDR1 SGHRS, CDR2 YFSETQ. Trimming pared 5 bases from V and 2 bases from J, leaving 14 bases between. The CDR3 spells CASSPRRDTYNEQFF. The DNA of the CDR3 is TGCGCCAGCAGTCCTCGCCGGGACACCTACAATGAGCAGTTCTTC.

The rearrangement uses TRBV15 and TRBJ1-4; D ambiguous. Germline CDR1 and CDR2: LNHNV and YYDKDF (reference sequence). This CDR3 contains 14 residues. The V end lost 0 bases, the J end lost 8 bases, and 10 bases lay between the germline ends. The CDR3 sequence: CATSRDGQGEKLFF. CDR3 coding DNA: TGTGCCACCAGCAGAGATGGTCAAGGGGAAAAACTGTTTTTT.

This clone was detected only a few times. The chain has TRBV2 and TRBJ2-1; D is unresolved. Trimming removed 0 bases at V and 8 bases at J, with 17 bases between. The CDR3 consists of 16 residues. Germline CDR1 is SNHLY and CDR2 is FYNNEI. CDR3 loop: CASSEALNIRVDEQFF. The CDR3 DNA follows: TGTGCCAGCAGTGAAGCGCTTAATATTAGGGTCGATGAGCAGTTCTTC.

The chain uses TRBV6-5 and TRBJ2-3; 10 bases line up with TRBD2. Germline assignment: CDR1 MNHEY and CDR2 SVGAGI. The length of the CDR3 is 15 residues. Trimming at V came to 4 bases and at J to 3 bases, leaving 4 bases not matched to a gene. CDR3 nucleotides: TGTGCCAGCAGTTTTCGACTAGCGGGTACAGATACGCAGTATTTT. It encodes CASSFRLAGTDTQYF.

This clone occurred a few times. V gene TRBV7-6 combines with J gene TRBJ2-7; TRBD1 aligns across 8 bases. CDR3 length: 14 residues. Looked up from germline, CDR1 is SGHVS and CDR2 is FNYEAQ. V shed 3 bases and J 4 bases; nucleotides not matched to a gene: 5. The CDR3 region has the DNA TGTGCCAGCAGCTTTCAGGGACAGGTATACGAGCAGTACTTC. It encodes CASSFQGQVYEQYF. Using reference TRBV7-6 and TRBJ2-7 for the parts outside the CDR3, the full variable domain is GAGVSQSPRYKVTKRGQDVALRCDPISGHVSLYWYRQALGQGPEFLTYFNYEAQQDKSGLPNDRFSAERPEGSISTLTIQRTEQRDSAMYRCASSFQGQVYEQYFGPGTRLTVT.

There are a few counts of this clone. CDR3 nucleotides: TGTGCCTGGAAAGTGACGACCCAGGGATTCACTGAAGCTTTCTTT. Protein: CAWKVTTQGFTEAFF. The V and J genes are TRBV30 and TRBJ1-1; D may be TRBD1 (5 bases). The CDR3 runs 15 residues. V dropped 4 bases and J dropped 4 bases, with 19 bases sitting between them. CDR1 and CDR2 from the germline V gene are GTSNPN and SVGIG (reference sequence).

This chain uses TRBV5-1 with TRBJ1-6; 8 positions agree with TRBD1. V lost 0 bases, J lost 10 bases, and 6 bases stayed unmatched. Germline CDR1 SGHRS, CDR2 YFSETQ. CDR3 length: 15 amino acids. The CDR3 here is CASSLAVQGDSPLHF. CDR3 DNA sequence: TGCGCCAGCAGCTTGGCCGTACAGGGGGACTCACCCCTCCACTTT.

Concerning this clone itself: Distinct nucleotide sequences in the sample also encode this CDR3. The J gene is TRBJ2-7, the V gene TRBV30, with D hard to call. Looked up from germline, CDR1 is GTSNPN and CDR2 is SVGIG (reference sequence). V lost 0 bases and J 2 bases, leaving 2 bases between the germline ends. CDR3 length equals 11 residues. The CDR3 nucleotides read TGTGCCTGGAGTGTCACCTACGAGCAGTACTTC. Encoded protein: CAWSVTYEQYF.

This clone came up a few times. This chain links TRBV18 with TRBJ2-1, with D hard to call. The germline V gene has CDR1 KGHSH and CDR2 LQKENI. The CDR3 loop spans 15 amino acids. Trimming removed 3 bases at V and 1 base at J, with 10 bases between. The DNA of the CDR3 is TGTGCCAGCTCACCTCTAACAGATTCCTACAATGAGCAGTTCTTC. Its protein is CASSPLTDSYNEQFF.

The rearrangement uses TRBV10-3 and TRBJ2-3, with 9 bases matching TRBD1. The germline V gene encodes CDR1 ENHRY and CDR2 SYGVKD. This CDR3 spans 15 amino acids. Trimming removed 6 bases from V and 3 bases from J; junction bases left unmatched: 7. Here the CDR3 reads CAISSGTGPTDTQYF. The CDR3 DNA sequence: TGTGCCATCAGCTCCGGGACAGGGCCAACAGATACGCAGTATTTT.

The chain carries TRBV7-2 and TRBJ1-2; no clear D gene. The length of the CDR3 is 12 residues. V lost 5 bases and J 4 bases, leaving 8 bases between the germline ends. Germline V gene lookup returns CDR1 SGHTA and CDR2 FQGNSA. This CDR3 reads CASSPSAYGYTF. The CDR3 bases are TGTGCCAGCAGCCCCTCCGCCTATGGCTACACCTTC.

This clone was picked up a small number of times. The gene calls are TRBV18 and TRBJ1-2; 8 bases fit TRBD1. The CDR3 spans 13 residues. V was pared by 6 bases and J by 4 bases, with 4 bases of the junction left unmatched. The germline gives CDR1 KGHSH, CDR2 LQKENI. CDR3 loop: CASSRQGSYGYTF. The CDR3 DNA reads as TGTGCCAGCTCGCGACAGGGGAGCTATGGCTACACCTTC. Using reference TRBV18 and TRBJ1-2 for the parts outside the CDR3, the full variable domain is NAGVMQNPRHLVRRRGQEARLRCSPMKGHSHVYWYRQLPEEGLKFMVYLQKENIIDESGMPKERFSAEFPKEGPSILRIQQVVRGDSAAYFCASSRQGSYGYTFGSGTRLTVV.

This clone occurred a few times. V usage is TRBV10-3 and J usage is TRBJ1-2, with D maybe TRBD1 (5 bases). The CDR3 contains 14 residues. V lost 10 bases and J 8 bases, leaving 23 bases between the germline ends. CDR1 is ENHRY, CDR2 SYGVKD, per germline. The DNA of the CDR3 is TGTGCCAGCACCCTCAACCGGGGGGATCACGGCTACACCTTC. Translation gives CASTLNRGDHGYTF.

This clone was seen more than once but under ten times. CDR3: CASSQDSGQVQETQYF. The DNA of the CDR3 is TGCGCCAGCAGCCAAGATTCGGGGCAGGTTCAAGAGACCCAGTACTTC. J is TRBJ2-5 and V is TRBV4-1; D could derive from TRBD1 or TRBD2 (5 bases each). The germline gives CDR1 MGHRA, CDR2 YSYEKL. CDR3 size: 16 residues. Trimming left V 0 bases short and J 2 bases short, with 13 bases between.

V usage is TRBV4-1 and J usage is TRBJ1-5; TRBD1 is a possible D gene (6 bases). Germline V lookup: CDR1 MGHRA, CDR2 YSYEKL. V shed 1 base and J shed 6 bases, with 19 bases lying between them. CDR3 length: 17 amino acids. The CDR3, as DNA: TGCGCCAGCAGCCAAGGGATCCTGGGGGGCCAGGGTCAGCCCCAGCATTTT. This encodes CASSQGILGGQGQPQHF.

The rearrangement joins TRBV7-2 to TRBJ2-1; 10 nucleotides line up with TRBD1. Trimming cost V 1 base and J 5 bases; bases outside gene matches: 2. CDR3 size: 15 residues. From germline, CDR1 is SGHTA and CDR2 FQGNSA. The CDR3 sequence: CASSLGQGANNEQFF. The CDR3 DNA reads TGTGCCAGCAGCTTAGGACAGGGGGCAAACAATGAGCAGTTCTTC. The full variable domain, in which reference TRBV7-2 and TRBJ2-1 provide the parts outside the CDR3, is GAGVSQSPSNKVTEKGKDVELRCDPISGHTALYWYRQSLGQGLEFLIYFQGNSAPDKSGLPSDRFSAERTGGSVSTLTIQRTQQEDSAVYLCASSLGQGANNEQFFGPGTRLTVL.

The chain is built from TRBV13 and TRBJ1-3; tentative D call: TRBD1 (5 bases). This CDR3 is 18 amino acids long. Germline V gene sequence: CDR1 PRHDT, CDR2 FYEKMQ (reference sequence). Trimming pared 5 bases from V and 4 bases from J, leaving 24 bases between. The CDR3 loop is CASSPSWGPPLGGNTIYF. The DNA for the CDR3 is TGTGCCAGCAGCCCTTCCTGGGGCCCCCCTCTAGGAGGAAACACCATATATTTT.

This chain joins TRBV5-1 and TRBJ2-1; 12 nucleotides agree with TRBD2. CDR1 is SGHRS, CDR2 YFSETQ, per germline. The CDR3 length is 16 residues. Trimming cost V 4 bases and J 6 bases; bases outside gene matches: 8. This CDR3 reads CASSLPPSGGANEQFF. CDR3 DNA sequence: TGCGCCAGCAGCCTACCCCCTAGCGGGGGGGCCAATGAGCAGTTCTTC.

About this clone itself: Other DNA sequences within the sample encode an identical CDR3. The J gene is TRBJ1-1, the V gene TRBV18; unclear D gene. CDR1 is KGHSH, CDR2 LQKENI, per germline. The length of the CDR3 is 14 residues. Trimming stripped 0 bases from V and 0 bases from J, with 5 bases between. Here the CDR3 reads CASSPPSLNTEAFF. For the CDR3, the DNA is TGTGCCAGCTCACCACCGTCGCTGAACACTGAAGCTTTCTTT.

The chain is built from TRBV6-5 and TRBJ1-5; no definite D call. V lost 0 bases and J 3 bases, leaving 9 bases between the germline ends. The germline CDR1 and CDR2 sequences are MNHEY and SVGAGI. The CDR3 extends over 15 amino acids. CDR3 DNA sequence: TGTGCCAGCAGTTACTCGTGGCCCAACAATCAGCCCCAGCATTTT. Translation gives CASSYSWPNNQPQHF.

The chain recombines TRBV27 with TRBJ2-7, with 8 nucleotides matching TRBD2. The trim removed 4 bases at V and 3 bases at J, leaving 2 bases unmatched. The CDR3 is 13 residues long. Germline loops: CDR1 MNHEY, CDR2 SMNVEV (reference sequence). The CDR3 bases are TGTGCCAGCAGTTCGGGGGGGCACTACGAGCAGTACTTC. This encodes CASSSGGHYEQYF.

This clone occurred a few times. The chain has TRBV13 and TRBJ1-6; TRBD1 is a possible D gene (5 bases). The CDR3 loop spans 15 amino acids. V lost 5 bases and J 9 bases, leaving 17 bases between the germline ends. Germline V gene sequence: CDR1 PRHDT, CDR2 FYEKMQ (reference sequence). CDR3 in amino acids: CASSRGTRGSSPLHF. The CDR3 bases are TGTGCCAGCAGCCGTGGGACGCGGGGGAGTTCACCCCTCCACTTT.